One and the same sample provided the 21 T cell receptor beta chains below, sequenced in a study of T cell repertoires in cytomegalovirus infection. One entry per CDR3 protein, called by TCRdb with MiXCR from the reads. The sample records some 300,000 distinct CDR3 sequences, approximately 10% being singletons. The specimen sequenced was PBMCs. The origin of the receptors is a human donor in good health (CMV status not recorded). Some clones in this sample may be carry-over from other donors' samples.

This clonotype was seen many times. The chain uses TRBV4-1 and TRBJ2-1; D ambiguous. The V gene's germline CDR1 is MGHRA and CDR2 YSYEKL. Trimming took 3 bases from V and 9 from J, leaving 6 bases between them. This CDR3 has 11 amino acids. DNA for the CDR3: TGCGCCAGCAGCCACTACTTTGAGCAGTTCTTC. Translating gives CASSHYFEQFF.

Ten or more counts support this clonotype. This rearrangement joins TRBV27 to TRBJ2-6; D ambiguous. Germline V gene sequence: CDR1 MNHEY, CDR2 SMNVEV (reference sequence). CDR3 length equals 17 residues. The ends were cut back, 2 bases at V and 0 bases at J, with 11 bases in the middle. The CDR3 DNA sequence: TGTGCCAGCAGTTTAGATGTAGGATACTCTGGGGCCAACGTCCTGACTTTC. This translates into CASSLDVGYSGANVLTF.

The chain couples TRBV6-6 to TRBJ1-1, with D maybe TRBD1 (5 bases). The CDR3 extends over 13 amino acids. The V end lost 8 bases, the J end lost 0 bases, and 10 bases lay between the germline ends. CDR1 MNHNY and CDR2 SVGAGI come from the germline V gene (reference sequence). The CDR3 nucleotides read TGTGCCAGCTCGACAGAAATGAACACTGAAGCTTTCTTT. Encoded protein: CASSTEMNTEAFF.

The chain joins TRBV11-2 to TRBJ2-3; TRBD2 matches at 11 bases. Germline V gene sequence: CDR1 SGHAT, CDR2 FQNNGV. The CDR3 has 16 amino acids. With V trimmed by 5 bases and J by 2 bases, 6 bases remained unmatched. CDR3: CASSVRLAGFTDTQYF. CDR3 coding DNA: TGTGCCAGCAGCGTCAGACTAGCGGGGTTCACAGATACGCAGTATTTT.

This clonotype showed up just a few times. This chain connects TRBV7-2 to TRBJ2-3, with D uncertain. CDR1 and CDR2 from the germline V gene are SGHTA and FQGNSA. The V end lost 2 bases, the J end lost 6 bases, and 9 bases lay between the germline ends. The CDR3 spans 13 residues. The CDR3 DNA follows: TGTGCCAGCAGCTTAAATCGCGGTGATACGCAGTATTTT. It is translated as CASSLNRGDTQYF.

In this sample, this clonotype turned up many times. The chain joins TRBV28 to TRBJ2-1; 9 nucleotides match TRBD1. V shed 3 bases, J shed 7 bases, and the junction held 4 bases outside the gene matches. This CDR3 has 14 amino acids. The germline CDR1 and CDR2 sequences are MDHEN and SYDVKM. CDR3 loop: CASSLTGGKNEQFF. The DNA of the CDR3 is TGTGCCAGCAGTTTGACAGGGGGTAAGAATGAGCAGTTCTTC.

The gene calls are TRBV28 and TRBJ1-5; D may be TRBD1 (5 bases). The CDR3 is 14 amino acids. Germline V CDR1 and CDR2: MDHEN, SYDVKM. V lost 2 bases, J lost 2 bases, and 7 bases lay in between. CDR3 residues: CASSLVQGNQPQHF. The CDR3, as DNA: TGTGCCAGCAGTTTAGTACAGGGCAATCAGCCCCAGCATTTT.

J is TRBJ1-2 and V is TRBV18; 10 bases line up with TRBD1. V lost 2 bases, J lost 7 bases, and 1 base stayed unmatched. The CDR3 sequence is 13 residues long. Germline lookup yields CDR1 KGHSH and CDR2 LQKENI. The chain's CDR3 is CASSPGTGVGYTF. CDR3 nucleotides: TGTGCCAGCTCACCAGGGACAGGGGTTGGCTACACCTTC.

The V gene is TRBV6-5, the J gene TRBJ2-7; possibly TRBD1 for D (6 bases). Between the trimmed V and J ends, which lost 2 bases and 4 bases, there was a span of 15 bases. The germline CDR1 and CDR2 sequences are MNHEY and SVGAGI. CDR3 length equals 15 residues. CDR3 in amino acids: CASSYGQGRTYEQYF. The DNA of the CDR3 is TGTGCCAGCAGTTACGGGCAGGGGCGAACATACGAGCAGTACTTC.

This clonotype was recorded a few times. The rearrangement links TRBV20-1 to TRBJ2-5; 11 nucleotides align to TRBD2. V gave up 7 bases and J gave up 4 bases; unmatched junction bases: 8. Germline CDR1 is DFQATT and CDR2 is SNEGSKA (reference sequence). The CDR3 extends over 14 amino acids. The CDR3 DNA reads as TGCAGTGGGGGTAGCGGGGGGGCCCTAGAGACCCAGTACTTC. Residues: CSGGSGGALETQYF.

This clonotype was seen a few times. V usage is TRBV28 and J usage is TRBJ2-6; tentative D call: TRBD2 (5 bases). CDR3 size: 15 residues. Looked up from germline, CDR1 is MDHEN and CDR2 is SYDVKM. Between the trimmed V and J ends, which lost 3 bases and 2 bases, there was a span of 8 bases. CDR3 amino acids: CASSFPGAGANVLTF. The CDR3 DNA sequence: TGTGCCAGCAGTTTTCCCGGGGCTGGGGCCAACGTCCTGACTTTC.

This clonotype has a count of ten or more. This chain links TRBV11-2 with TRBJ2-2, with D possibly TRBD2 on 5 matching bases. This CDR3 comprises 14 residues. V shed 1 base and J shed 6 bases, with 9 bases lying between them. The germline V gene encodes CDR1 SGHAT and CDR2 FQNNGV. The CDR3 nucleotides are TGTGCCAGCAGCTTAGCGGGGTTTGCCGGGGAGCTGTTTTTT. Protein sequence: CASSLAGFAGELFF.

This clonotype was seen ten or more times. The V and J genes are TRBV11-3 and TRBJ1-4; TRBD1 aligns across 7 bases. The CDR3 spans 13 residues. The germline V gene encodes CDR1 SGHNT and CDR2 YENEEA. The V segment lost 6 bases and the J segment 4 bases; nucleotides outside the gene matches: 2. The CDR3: CASSPGGNEKLFF. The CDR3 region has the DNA TGTGCCAGCAGTCCAGGGGGTAATGAAAAACTGTTTTTT.

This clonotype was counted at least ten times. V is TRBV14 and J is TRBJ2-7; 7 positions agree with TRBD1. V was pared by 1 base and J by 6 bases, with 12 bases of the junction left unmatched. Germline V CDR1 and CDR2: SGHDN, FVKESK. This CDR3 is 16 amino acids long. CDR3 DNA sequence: TGTGCCAGCAGCCAAGCCCGGGACAGCCTGTTAAGCGAGCAGTACGTC. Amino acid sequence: CASSQARDSLLSEQYV.

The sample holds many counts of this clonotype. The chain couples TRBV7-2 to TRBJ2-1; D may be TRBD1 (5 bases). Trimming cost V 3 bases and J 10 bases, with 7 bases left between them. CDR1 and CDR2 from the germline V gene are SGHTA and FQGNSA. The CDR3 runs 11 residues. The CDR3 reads CASSLDTEQFF. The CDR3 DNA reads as TGTGCCAGCAGCTTGGACACGGAGCAGTTCTTC.

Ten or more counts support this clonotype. In DNA, the CDR3 is TGTGCCAGCAGCTTATCGGGCCCTATCCACGAGCAGTACTTC. The encoded protein is CASSLSGPIHEQYF. J is TRBJ2-7 and V is TRBV7-9; no clear D. CDR1 and CDR2 (germline): SEHNR, FQNEAQ (reference sequence). Between the trimmed V and J ends, which lost 2 bases and 5 bases, there was a span of 13 bases. CDR3 length: 14 amino acids.

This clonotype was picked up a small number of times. The CDR3 region has the DNA TGCAGTGCTAGTACAGGGGGCCGACAGCCCCAGCATTTT. Translating gives CSASTGGRQPQHF. The genes are TRBV20-1 and TRBJ1-5, with TRBD1 matching 9 bases. V shed 3 bases, J shed 7 bases, and the junction held 4 bases outside the gene matches. Germline V gene data show CDR1 as DFQATT and CDR2 as SNEGSKA (reference sequence). The CDR3 has 13 amino acids.

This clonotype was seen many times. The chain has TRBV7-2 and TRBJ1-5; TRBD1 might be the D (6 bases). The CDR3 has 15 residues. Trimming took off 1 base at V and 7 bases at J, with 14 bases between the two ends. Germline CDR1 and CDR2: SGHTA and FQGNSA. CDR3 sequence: CASSLETGSGQPQHF. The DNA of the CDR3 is TGTGCCAGCAGCTTAGAGACAGGCAGCGGCCAGCCCCAGCATTTT.

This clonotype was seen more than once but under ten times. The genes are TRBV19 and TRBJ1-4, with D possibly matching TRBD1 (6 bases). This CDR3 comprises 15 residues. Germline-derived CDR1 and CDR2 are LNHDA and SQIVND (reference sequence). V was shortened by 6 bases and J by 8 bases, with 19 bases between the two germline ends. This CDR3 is CASRQQGGKAEKLFF. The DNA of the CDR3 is TGTGCCAGTAGACAACAGGGAGGTAAAGCCGAAAAACTGTTTTTT.

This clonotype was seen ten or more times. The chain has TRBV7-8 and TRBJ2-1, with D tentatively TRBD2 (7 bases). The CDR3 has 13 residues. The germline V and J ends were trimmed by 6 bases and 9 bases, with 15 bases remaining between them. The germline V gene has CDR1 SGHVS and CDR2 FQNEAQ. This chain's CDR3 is CASREGGPGEQFF. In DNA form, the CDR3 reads TGTGCCAGCAGAGAGGGGGGGCCGGGTGAGCAGTTCTTC.

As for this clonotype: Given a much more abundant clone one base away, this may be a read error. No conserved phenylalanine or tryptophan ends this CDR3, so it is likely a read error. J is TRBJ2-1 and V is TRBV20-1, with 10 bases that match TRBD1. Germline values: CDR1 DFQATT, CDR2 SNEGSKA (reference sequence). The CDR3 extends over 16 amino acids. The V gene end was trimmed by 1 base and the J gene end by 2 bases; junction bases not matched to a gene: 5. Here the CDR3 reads CSARVTGQGAYNEQFL. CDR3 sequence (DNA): TGCAGTGCTAGAGTAACCGGACAGGGGGCCTACAATGAGCAGTTCCTC.